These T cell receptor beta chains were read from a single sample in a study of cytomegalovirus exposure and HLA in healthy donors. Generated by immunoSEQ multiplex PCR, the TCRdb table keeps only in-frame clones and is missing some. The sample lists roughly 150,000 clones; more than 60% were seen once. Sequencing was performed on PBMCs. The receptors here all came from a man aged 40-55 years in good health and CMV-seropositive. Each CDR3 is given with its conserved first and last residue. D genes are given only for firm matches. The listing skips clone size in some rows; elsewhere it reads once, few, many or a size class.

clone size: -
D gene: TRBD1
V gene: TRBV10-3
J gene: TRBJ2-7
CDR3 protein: CATGTGELYEQYF
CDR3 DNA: TGTGCCACCGGGACAGGCGAGCTCTACGAGCAGTACTTC

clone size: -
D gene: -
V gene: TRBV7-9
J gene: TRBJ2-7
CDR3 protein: CASTGNSYEQYF
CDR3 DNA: TGTGCCAGCACCGGGAACTCCTACGAGCAGTACTTC

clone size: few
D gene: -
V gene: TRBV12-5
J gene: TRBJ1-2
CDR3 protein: CASGLVPGAGYGYTF
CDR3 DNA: TGTGCTAGTGGTTTGGTACCAGGGGCCGGCTATGGCTACACCTTC

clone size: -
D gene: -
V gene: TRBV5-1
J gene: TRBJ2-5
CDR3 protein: CASSLGAILGRRETQYF
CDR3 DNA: TGCGCCAGCAGCCTGGGGGCCATTTTGGGGAGGAGAGAGACCCAGTACTTC

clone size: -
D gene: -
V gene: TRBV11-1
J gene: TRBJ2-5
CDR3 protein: CASSLSPPETQYF
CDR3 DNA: TGTGCCAGCAGCTTAAGCCCGCCGGAGACCCAGTACTTC

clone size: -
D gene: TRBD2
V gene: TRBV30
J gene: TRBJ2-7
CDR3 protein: CAFNRAGGDEQYF
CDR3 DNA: TGTGCCTTCAACAGGGCGGGGGGGGACGAGCAGTACTTC

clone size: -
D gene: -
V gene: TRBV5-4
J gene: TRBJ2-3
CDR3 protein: CASSFESTDTQYF
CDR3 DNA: TGTGCCAGCAGCTTCGAGAGCACAGATACGCAGTATTTT

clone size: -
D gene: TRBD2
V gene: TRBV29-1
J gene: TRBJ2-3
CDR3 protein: CSVLQRGDTQYF
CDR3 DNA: TGCAGCGTTCTTCAGCGGGGTGATACGCAGTATTTT

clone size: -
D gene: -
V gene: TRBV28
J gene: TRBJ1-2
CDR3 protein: CASSLQNYGYTF
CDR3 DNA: TGTGCCAGCAGTTTACAGAACTATGGCTACACCTTC

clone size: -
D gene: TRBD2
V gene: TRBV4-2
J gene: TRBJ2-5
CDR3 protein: CASSGISREGRGETQYF
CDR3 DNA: TGTGCCAGCAGCGGAATCTCGCGGGAGGGCCGCGGAGAGACCCAGTACTTC

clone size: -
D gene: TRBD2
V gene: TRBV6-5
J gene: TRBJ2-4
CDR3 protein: CASSRGRAGNIQYF
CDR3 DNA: TGTGCCAGCAGCCGCGGGAGGGCGGGAAACATTCAGTACTTC

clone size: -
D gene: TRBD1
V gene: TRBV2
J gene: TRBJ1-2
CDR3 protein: CATVAEGAGYGYTF
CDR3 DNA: TGTGCCACCGTCGCGGAGGGGGCGGGTTATGGCTACACCTTC

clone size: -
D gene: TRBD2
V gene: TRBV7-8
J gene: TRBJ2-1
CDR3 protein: CASSFLAGNEQFF
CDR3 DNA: TGTGCCAGCAGCTTTTTAGCGGGAAATGAGCAGTTCTTC

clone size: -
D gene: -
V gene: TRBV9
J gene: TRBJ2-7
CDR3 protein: CASSFQWGRYEQYF
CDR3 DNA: TGTGCCAGCAGCTTTCAGTGGGGGCGATACGAGCAGTACTTC

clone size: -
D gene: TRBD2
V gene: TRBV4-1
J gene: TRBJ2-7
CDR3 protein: CASSQERELRGYEQYF
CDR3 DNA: TGCGCCAGCAGCCAGGAGCGGGAGTTAAGGGGCTACGAGCAGTACTTC

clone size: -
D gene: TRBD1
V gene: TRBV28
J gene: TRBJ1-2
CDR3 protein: CASSSGQGNYGYTF
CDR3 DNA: TGTGCCAGCAGTTCTGGACAGGGAAACTATGGCTACACCTTC

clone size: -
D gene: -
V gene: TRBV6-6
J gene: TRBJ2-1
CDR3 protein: CASSYSRAGNNEQFF
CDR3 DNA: TGTGCCAGCAGTTACTCCCGAGCGGGCAACAATGAGCAGTTCTTC

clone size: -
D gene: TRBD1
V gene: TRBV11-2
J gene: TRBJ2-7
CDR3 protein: CASSLQGAGIYEQYF
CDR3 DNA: TGTGCCAGCAGCTTACAGGGGGCTGGGATCTACGAGCAGTACTTC

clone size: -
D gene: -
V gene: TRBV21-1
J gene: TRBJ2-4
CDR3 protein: CASRDSRLAKNIQYF
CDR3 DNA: TGTGCCAGCAGGGACAGTAGACTAGCCAAAAACATTCAGTACTTC

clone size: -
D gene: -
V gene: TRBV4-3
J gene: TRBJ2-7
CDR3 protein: CASSQARSYEQYF
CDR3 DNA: TGCGCCAGCAGCCAGGCTCGTTCCTACGAGCAGTACTTC